The rows below give T cell receptor beta chains drawn from one sample of a study of blood T cell repertoires in COVID-19. Assay: immunoSEQ multiplex PCR; the TCRdb copy retains only in-frame clones and omits some. This table has around 400,000 clones, around 87% appearing once. The material sequenced was peripheral blood. All receptors derive from a woman aged 55 to 70 with COVID-19, enrolled during active disease. CDR3s leave out the opening cysteine and the closing phenylalanine or tryptophan.

j_call v_call cdr3_aa
TRBJ2-7 TRBV6-5 ASRRDGTGTYEQY
TRBJ1-6 TRBV6-5 ASRPRDRVSSPLH
TRBJ2-3 TRBV4-1 ASSPRTSGASSTDTQY
TRBJ1-1 TRBV18 ASSPSMNTEAF
TRBJ2-6 TRBV5-6 ASSLVGSFSGANVLT
TRBJ2-2 TRBV9 ASAHTEGGELF
TRBJ2-5 TRBV29-1 SVGGRGRETQY
TRBJ2-1 TRBV28 ASSLIALDFNEQF
TRBJ2-2 TRBV5-5 ASSSLPGQGVYGELF
TRBJ2-7 TRBV7-2 ASSPKGTAAYEQY
TRBJ1-2 TRBV7-8 ASSPQTGQGNYGYT
TRBJ2-7 TRBV27 ASSLSWQPVPYEQY
TRBJ1-6 TRBV11-1 ASSRLSSYNSPLH
TRBJ2-3 TRBV7-3 ASSFGGAGDTQY
TRBJ1-1 TRBV4-2 ASSQVRADGYTEAF
TRBJ1-3 TRBV12-5 ATHTGVDGNTIY
TRBJ2-2 TRBV4-2 ASTPMNPGTGELF
TRBJ2-2 TRBV19 ASSIVLAGANTGELF
TRBJ2-5 TRBV5-6 ASSFIAGGGQETQY
TRBJ1-2 TRBV7-9 ASSDDIANYGYT
TRBJ1-2 TRBV11-3 ASLASAMFYGYT
TRBJ2-7 TRBV28 ASRPGTGPYEQY
TRBJ1-1 TRBV5-1 ASSPQGAPTEAF